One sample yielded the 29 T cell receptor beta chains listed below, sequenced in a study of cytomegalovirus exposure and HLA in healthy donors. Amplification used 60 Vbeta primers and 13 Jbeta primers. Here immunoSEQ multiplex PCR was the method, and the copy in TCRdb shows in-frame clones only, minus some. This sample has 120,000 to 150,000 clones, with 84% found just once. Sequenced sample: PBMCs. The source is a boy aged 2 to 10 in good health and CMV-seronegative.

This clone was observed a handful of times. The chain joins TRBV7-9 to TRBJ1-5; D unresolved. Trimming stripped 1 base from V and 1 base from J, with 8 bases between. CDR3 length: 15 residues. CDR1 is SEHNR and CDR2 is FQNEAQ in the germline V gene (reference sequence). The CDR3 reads CASSLVGQSNQPQHF. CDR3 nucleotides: TGTGCCAGCAGCTTAGTTGGGCAGAGCAATCAGCCCCAGCATTTT.

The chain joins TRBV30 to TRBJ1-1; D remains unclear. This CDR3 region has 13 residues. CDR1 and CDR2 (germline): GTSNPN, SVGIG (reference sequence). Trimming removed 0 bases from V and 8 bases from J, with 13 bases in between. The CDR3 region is CAWSVPGFSEAFF. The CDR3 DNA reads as TGTGCCTGGAGTGTACCAGGTTTTTCCGAAGCTTTCTTT.

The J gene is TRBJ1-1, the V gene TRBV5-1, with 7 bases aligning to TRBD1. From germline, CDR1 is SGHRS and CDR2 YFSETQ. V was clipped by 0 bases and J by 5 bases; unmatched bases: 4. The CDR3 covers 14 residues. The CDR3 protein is CASSLEGAYTEAFF. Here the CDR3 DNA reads TGCGCCAGCAGCTTGGAGGGGGCGTATACTGAAGCTTTCTTT.

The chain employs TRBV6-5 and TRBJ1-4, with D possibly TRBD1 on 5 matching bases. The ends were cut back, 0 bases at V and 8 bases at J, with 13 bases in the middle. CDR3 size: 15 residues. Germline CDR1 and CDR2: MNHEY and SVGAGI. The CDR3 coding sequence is TGTGCCAGCAGTTACTCGACAGATGATCGAGAAAAACTGTTTTTT. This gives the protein CASSYSTDDREKLFF.

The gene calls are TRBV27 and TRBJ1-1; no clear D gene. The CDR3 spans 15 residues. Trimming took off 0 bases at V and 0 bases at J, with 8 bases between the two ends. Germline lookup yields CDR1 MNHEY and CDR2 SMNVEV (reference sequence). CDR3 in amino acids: CASSLSRAMNTEAFF. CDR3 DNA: TGTGCCAGCAGTTTATCCAGAGCGATGAACACTGAAGCTTTCTTT.

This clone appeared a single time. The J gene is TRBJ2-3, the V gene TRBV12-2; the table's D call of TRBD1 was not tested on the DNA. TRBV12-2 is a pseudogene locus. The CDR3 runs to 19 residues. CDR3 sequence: CASRLESRGQGEITDTQYF. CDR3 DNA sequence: TGTGCAAGTCGCTTAGAGTCCCGTGGACAGGGGGAGATCACAGATACGCAGTATTTT.

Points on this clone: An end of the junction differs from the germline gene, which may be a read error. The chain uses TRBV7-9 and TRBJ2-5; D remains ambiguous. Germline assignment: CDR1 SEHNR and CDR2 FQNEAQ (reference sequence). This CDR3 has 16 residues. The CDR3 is CSSSLASFSLQETQYF. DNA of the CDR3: TGTTCCAGCAGCTTAGCCTCGTTTTCCCTTCAAGAGACCCAGTACTTC. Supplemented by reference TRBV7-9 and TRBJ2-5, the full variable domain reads DTGVSQNPRHKITKRGQNVTFRCDPISEHNRLYWYRQTLGQGPEFLTYFQNEAQLEKSRLLSDRFSAERPKGSFSTLEIQRTEQGDSAMYLCSSSLASFSLQETQYFGPGTRLLVL.

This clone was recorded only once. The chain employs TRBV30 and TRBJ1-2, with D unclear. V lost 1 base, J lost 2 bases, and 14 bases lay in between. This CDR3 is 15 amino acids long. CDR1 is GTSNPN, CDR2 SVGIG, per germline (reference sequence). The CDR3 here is CAWSDSQVFNYGYTF. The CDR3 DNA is TGTGCCTGGAGTGATTCCCAGGTTTTCAACTATGGCTACACCTTC.

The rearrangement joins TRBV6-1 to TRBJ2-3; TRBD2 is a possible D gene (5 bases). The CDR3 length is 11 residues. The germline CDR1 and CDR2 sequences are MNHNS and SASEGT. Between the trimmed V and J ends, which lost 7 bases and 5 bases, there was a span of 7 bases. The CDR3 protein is CASIAGDTQYF. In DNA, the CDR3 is TGTGCCAGCATTGCGGGAGATACGCAGTATTTT.

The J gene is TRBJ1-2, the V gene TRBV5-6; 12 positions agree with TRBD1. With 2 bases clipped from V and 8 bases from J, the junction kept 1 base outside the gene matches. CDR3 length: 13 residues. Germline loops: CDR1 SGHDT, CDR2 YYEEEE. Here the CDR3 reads CASSLGTGGGYTF. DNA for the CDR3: TGTGCCAGCAGCTTAGGGACAGGGGGCGGCTACACCTTC.

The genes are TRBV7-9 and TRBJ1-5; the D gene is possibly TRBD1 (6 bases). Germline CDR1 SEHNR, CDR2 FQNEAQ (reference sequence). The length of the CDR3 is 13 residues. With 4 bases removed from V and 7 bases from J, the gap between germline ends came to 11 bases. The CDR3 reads CASSSGGMQPQHF. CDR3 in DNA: TGTGCCAGCAGCTCTGGGGGCATGCAGCCCCAGCATTTT.

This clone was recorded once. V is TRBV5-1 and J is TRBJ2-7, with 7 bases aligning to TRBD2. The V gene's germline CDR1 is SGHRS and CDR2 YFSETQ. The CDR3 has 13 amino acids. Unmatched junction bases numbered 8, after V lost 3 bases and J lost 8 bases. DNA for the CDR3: TGCGCCAGCAGCTCTCTAGGACTAGATCAGCAGTACTTC. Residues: CASSSLGLDQQYF.

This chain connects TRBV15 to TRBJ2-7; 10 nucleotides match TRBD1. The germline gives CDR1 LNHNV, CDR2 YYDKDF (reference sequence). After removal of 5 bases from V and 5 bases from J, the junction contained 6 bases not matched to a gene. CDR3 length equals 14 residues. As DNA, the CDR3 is TGTGCCACCAGCTTCCGGGACAGGGGCAACGAGCAGTACTTC. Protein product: CATSFRDRGNEQYF. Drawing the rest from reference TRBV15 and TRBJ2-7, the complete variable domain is DAMVIQNPRYQVTQFGKPVTLSCSQTLNHNVMYWYQQKSSQAPKLLFHYYDKDFNNEADTPDNFQSRRPNTSFCFLDIRSPGLGDTAMYLCATSFRDRGNEQYFGPGTRLTVT.

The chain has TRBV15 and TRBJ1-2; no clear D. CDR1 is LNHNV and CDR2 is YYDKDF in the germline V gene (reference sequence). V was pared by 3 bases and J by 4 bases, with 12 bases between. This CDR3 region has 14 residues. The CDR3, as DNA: TGTGCCACCAGCAGTTATATCCCCCCCTATGGCTACACCTTC. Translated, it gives CATSSYIPPYGYTF. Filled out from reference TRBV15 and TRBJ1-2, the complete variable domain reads DAMVIQNPRYQVTQFGKPVTLSCSQTLNHNVMYWYQQKSSQAPKLLFHYYDKDFNNEADTPDNFQSRRPNTSFCFLDIRSPGLGDTAMYLCATSSYIPPYGYTFGSGTRLTVV.

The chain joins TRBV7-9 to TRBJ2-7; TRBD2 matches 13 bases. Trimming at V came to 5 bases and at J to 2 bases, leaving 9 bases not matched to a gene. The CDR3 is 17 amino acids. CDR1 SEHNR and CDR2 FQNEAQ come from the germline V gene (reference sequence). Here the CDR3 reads CASSHRLAGGSPYEQYF. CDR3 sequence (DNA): TGTGCCAGCAGCCACCGACTAGCGGGAGGCTCTCCCTACGAGCAGTACTTC.

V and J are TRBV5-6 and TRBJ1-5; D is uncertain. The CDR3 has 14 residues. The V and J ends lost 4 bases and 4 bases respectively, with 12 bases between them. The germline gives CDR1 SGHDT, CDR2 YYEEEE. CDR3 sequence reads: CASSHGRGNQPQHF. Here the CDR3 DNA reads TGTGCCAGCAGCCACGGCCGAGGGAATCAGCCCCAGCATTTT.

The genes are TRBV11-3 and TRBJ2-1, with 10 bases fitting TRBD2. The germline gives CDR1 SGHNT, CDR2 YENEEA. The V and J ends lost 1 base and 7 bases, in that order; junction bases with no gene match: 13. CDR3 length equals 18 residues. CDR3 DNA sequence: TGTGCCAGCAGCTTAGTCGTTTTGTCTAGCGGGGGCGAAAATGAGCAGTTCTTC. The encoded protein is CASSLVVLSSGGENEQFF.

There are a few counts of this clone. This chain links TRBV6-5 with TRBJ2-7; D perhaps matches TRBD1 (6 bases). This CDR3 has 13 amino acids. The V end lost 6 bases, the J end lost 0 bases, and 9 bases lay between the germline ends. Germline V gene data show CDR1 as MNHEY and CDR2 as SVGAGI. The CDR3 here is CASRQGSSYEQYF. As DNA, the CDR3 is TGTGCCAGCAGGCAGGGGAGCTCCTACGAGCAGTACTTC.

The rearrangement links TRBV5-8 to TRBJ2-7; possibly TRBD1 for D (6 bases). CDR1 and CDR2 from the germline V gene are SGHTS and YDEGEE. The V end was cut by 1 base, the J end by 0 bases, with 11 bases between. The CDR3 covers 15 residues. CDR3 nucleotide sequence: TGTGCCAGCAGCTTGATCGCAGGGGTCTCCTACGAGCAGTACTTC. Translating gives CASSLIAGVSYEQYF.

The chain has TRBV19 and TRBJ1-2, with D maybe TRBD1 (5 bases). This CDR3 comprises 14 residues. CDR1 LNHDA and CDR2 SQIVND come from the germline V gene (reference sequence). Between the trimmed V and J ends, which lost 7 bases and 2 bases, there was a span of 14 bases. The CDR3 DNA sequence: TGTGCCAGTAAGGACGGGAGGGGAAACTATGGCTACACCTTC. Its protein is CASKDGRGNYGYTF.

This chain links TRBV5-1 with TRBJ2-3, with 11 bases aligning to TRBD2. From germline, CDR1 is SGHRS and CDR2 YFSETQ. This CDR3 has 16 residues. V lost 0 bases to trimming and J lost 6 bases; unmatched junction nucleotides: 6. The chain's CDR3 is CASSLVGTSGEDTQYF. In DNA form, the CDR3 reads TGCGCCAGCAGCTTGGTCGGGACTAGCGGAGAGGATACGCAGTATTTT.

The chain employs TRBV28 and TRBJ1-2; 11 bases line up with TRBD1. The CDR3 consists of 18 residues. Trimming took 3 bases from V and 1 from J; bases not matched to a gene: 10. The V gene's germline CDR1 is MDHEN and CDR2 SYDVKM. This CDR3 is CASSFSGTGGLRNYGYTF. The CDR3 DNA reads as TGTGCCAGCAGTTTCTCCGGGACAGGGGGGCTACGTAACTATGGCTACACCTTC.

The CDR3 spells CSALVWGRGGKLPASGMEYNEQFF. The CDR3 nucleotides read TGCAGCGCCCTTGTGTGGGGCCGGGGTGGAAAGTTGCCAGCTAGCGGGATGGAATACAATGAGCAGTTCTTC. This rearrangement joins TRBV29-1 to TRBJ2-1; 9 bases map to TRBD2. CDR1 is SQVTM, CDR2 ANQGSEA, per germline. The CDR3 has 24 amino acids. Unmatched junction bases numbered 38, after V lost 7 bases and J lost 4 bases.

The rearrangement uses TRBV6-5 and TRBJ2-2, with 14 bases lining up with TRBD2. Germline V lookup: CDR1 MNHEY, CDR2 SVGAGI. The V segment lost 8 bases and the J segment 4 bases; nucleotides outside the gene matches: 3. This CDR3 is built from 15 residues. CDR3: CASGGLAGGTGELFF. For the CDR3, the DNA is TGTGCCAGCGGCGGACTAGCGGGGGGCACCGGGGAGCTGTTTTTT.

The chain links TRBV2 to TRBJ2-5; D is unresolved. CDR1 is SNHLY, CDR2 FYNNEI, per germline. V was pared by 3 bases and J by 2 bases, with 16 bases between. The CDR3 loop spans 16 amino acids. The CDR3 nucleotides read TGTGCCAGCAGTGATAATAAAAACAGCCGTCAAGAGACCCAGTACTTC. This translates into CASSDNKNSRQETQYF.

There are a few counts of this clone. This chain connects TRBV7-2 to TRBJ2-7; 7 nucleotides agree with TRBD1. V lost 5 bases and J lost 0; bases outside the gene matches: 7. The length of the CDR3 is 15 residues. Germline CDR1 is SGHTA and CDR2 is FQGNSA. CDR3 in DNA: TGTGCCAGCAGCCTCCGGGACAGAGTCTCCTACGAGCAGTACTTC. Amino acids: CASSLRDRVSYEQYF.

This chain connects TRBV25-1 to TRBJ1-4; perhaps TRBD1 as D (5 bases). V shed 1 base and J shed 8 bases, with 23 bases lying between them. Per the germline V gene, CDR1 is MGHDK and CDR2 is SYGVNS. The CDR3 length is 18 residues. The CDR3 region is CASSEFPAAGEGEEKLFF. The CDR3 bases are TGTGCCAGCAGTGAATTTCCCGCCGCGGGGGAGGGAGAAGAAAAACTGTTTTTT. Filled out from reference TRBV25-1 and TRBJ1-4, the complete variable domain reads EADIYQTPRYLVIGTGKKITLECSQTMGHDKMYWYQQDPGMELHLIHYSYGVNSTEKGDLSSESTVSRIRTEHFPLTLESARPSHTSQYLCASSEFPAAGEGEEKLFFGSGTQLSVL.

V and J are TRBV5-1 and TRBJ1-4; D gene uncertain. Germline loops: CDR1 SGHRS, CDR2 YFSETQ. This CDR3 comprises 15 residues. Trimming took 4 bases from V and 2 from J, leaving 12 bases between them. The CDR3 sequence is CASSPRTGTNEKLFF. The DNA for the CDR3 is TGCGCCAGCAGCCCCCGCACGGGTACTAATGAAAAACTGTTTTTT.

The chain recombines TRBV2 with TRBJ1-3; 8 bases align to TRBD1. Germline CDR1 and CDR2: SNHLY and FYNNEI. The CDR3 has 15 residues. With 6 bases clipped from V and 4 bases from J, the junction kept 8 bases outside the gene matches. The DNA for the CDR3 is TGTGCCAGCAGCCGGACAGGGAAAATCGGAAACACCATATATTTT. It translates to CASSRTGKIGNTIYF. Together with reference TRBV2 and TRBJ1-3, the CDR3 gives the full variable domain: EPEVTQTPSHQVTQMGQEVILRCVPISNHLYFYWYRQILGQKVEFLVSFYNNEISEKSEIFDDQFSVERPDGSNFTLKIRSTKLEDSAMYFCASSRTGKIGNTIYFGEGSWLTVV.